These 28 T cell receptor beta chains share one sample of origin, sequenced in a study of beta chain features in type 1 diabetes. Of the isolated RNA, all was reverse transcribed, and so the sequenced material was expressed TCRB transcripts. Using immunoSEQ multiplex PCR, the repertoire was profiled, and TCRdb retains in-frame clones only, with some absent. This sample has 38,000 or so clones; about two thirds occur once, and the top ten carry roughly 2%. Material: Tregs from blood. Source of these receptors: a woman in her twenties or thirties in good health.

V usage is TRBV28 and J usage is TRBJ2-7; 10 nucleotides align to TRBD2. J gave up 6 bases and V 7 bases, and 9 bases lay outside the gene matches. This CDR3 contains 14 residues. Germline V gene lookup returns CDR1 MDHEN and CDR2 SYDVKM. CDR3 coding DNA: TGTGCCAGCACCGATAGCGGGAGGACCCGCGAGCAGTACTTC. Amino acids: CASTDSGRTREQYF.

V and J are TRBV4-2 and TRBJ2-1; 9 nucleotides match TRBD2. The CDR3 runs 15 residues. From germline, CDR1 is LGHNA and CDR2 YNFKEQ. V lost 0 bases, J lost 3 bases, and 0 bases stayed unmatched. The CDR3: CASSQDSGSYNEQFF. CDR3 in DNA: TGTGCCAGCAGCCAAGATAGCGGGAGCTACAATGAGCAGTTCTTC.

This clone turned up a few times. The chain is built from TRBV7-9 and TRBJ2-3, with 7 bases identical to TRBD2. CDR3 length equals 17 residues. Losses at the gene ends were 5 bases for V and 0 bases for J; bases not matched to a gene: 11. In germline, CDR1 is SEHNR, CDR2 FQNEAQ (reference sequence). CDR3 sequence: CASSQLADSLSTDTQYF. The CDR3 region has the DNA TGTGCCAGCAGCCAGCTAGCGGATAGCCTAAGCACAGATACGCAGTATTTT.

This clone was detected a few times. V usage is TRBV29-1 and J usage is TRBJ1-5, with 7 positions matching TRBD1. J lost 6 bases, V lost 4 bases, and 6 bases had no gene match. This CDR3 is 13 amino acids long. Per the germline V gene, CDR1 is SQVTM and CDR2 is ANQGSEA. The CDR3 coding sequence is TGCAGCGTTGTGGGCCAGGGGGGTCAGCCCCAGCATTTT. This encodes CSVVGQGGQPQHF.

The chain couples TRBV19 to TRBJ1-2, with 12 bases matching TRBD1. V lost 6 bases, J lost 4 bases, and 12 bases stayed unmatched. Germline V gene data show CDR1 as LNHDA and CDR2 as SQIVND (reference sequence). The CDR3 is 17 residues long. CDR3 sequence: CASRPHRDRGPIYGYTF. DNA of the CDR3: TGTGCCAGTAGACCACACCGGGACAGGGGGCCTATCTATGGCTACACCTTC.

This clone came up a few times. The rearrangement joins TRBV7-2 to TRBJ2-7, with D maybe TRBD2 (8 bases). Trimming cost V 4 bases and J 9 bases, with 25 bases left between them. The germline V gene has CDR1 SGHTA and CDR2 FQGNSA. There are 16 residues in the CDR3. CDR3 protein: CASSSGGTAHRQRQYF. The CDR3 nucleotides are TGTGCCAGCAGCTCGGGGGGGACAGCACATCGCCAACGGCAGTACTTC.

The V gene is TRBV5-5, the J gene TRBJ2-7, with 10 bases fitting TRBD1. CDR3 length: 16 residues. V dropped 1 base and J dropped 3; count of bases not matched to a gene: 7. Looked up from germline, CDR1 is SGHKS and CDR2 is YYEKEE (reference sequence). CDR3 coding DNA: TGTGCCAGCAGCTTGTTTGGGGACAGGGGAATCTACGAGCAGTACTTC. As protein: CASSLFGDRGIYEQYF.

The CDR3, as DNA: TGTGCCAGCATTGGAACAGGGAGCTACGAGCAGTACTTC. Its translation is CASIGTGSYEQYF. The chain recombines TRBV2 with TRBJ2-7, with D maybe TRBD1 (6 bases). V was trimmed by 7 bases and J by 3 bases, leaving 13 bases between them. Germline V gene lookup returns CDR1 SNHLY and CDR2 FYNNEI. The CDR3 totals 13 residues.

The rearrangement joins TRBV7-9 to TRBJ2-5, with TRBD1 matching over 9 bases. The trim removed 5 bases at V and 2 bases at J, leaving 3 bases unmatched. The CDR3 has 14 residues. Per the germline V gene, CDR1 is SEHNR and CDR2 is FQNEAQ (reference sequence). This chain's CDR3 is CASSDRGGQETQYF. CDR3 sequence (DNA): TGTGCCAGCAGCGACAGGGGGGGTCAAGAGACCCAGTACTTC.

The table lists this clone with a few counts. The gene calls are TRBV18 and TRBJ2-7; 10 bases fit TRBD1. J was trimmed by 4 bases and V by 3 bases; bases with no gene match: 3. This CDR3 contains 14 residues. In germline, CDR1 is KGHSH, CDR2 LQKENI. Here the CDR3 reads CASSPGQGTYEQYF. CDR3 sequence (DNA): TGTGCCAGCTCACCGGGACAGGGGACTTACGAGCAGTACTTC.

The V call is TRBV29-1, the J call TRBJ2-5, with D perhaps TRBD1 (8 bases). Germline values: CDR1 SQVTM, CDR2 ANQGSEA. This CDR3 spans 15 amino acids. The V end was cut by 4 bases, the J end by 5 bases, with 20 bases between. CDR3: CSVARQGTTEETQYF. The CDR3 bases are TGCAGCGTTGCCAGACAGGGGACTACGGAGGAGACCCAGTACTTC.

This clone showed up just once. The chain links TRBV5-5 to TRBJ2-7, with D tentatively TRBD2 (6 bases). This CDR3 spans 15 amino acids. Trimming pared 3 bases from V and 0 bases from J, leaving 13 bases between. Germline V gene data show CDR1 as SGHKS and CDR2 as YYEKEE (reference sequence). Here the CDR3 reads CASSYGGGISYEQYF. CDR3 nucleotides: TGTGCCAGCAGCTATGGGGGAGGCATCTCCTACGAGCAGTACTTC.

The V and J genes are TRBV4-2 and TRBJ2-5; D not certain. V was shortened by 0 bases and J by 4 bases, with 21 bases between the two germline ends. The CDR3 is 18 residues long. CDR1 and CDR2 (germline): LGHNA, YNFKEQ. CDR3 in amino acids: CASSQDSVGQRPGETQYF. The CDR3, as DNA: TGTGCCAGCAGCCAAGATTCTGTTGGTCAGCGACCCGGAGAGACCCAGTACTTC.

This clone is labeled as medium-sized. The gene calls are TRBV7-2 and TRBJ1-2; 7 bases map to TRBD1. V shed 5 bases, J shed 0 bases, and the junction held 3 bases outside the gene matches. The CDR3 consists of 14 residues. Germline V lookup: CDR1 SGHTA, CDR2 FQGNSA. CDR3 nucleotide sequence: TGTGCCAGCAGCCCCGGGACAGCTAACTATGGCTACACCTTC. It codes for CASSPGTANYGYTF.

The chain recombines TRBV4-3 with TRBJ2-3; D is possibly TRBD2 (6 bases). The CDR3 is 18 residues long. The V gene lost 2 bases and the J gene lost 3 bases, with 21 bases spanning the gap. Germline CDR1 LGHNA, CDR2 YSLEER. The CDR3 reads CASSQRPLGTGETDTQYF. Here the CDR3 DNA reads TGCGCCAGCAGCCAACGGCCCTTAGGAACGGGAGAAACAGATACGCAGTATTTT.

This clone was observed a handful of times. The chain employs TRBV5-4 and TRBJ2-1; 8 bases are shared with TRBD2. The CDR3 sequence is 14 residues long. Germline CDR1 is SGHNT and CDR2 is YYREEE (reference sequence). V shed 1 base, J shed 9 bases, and the junction held 6 bases outside the gene matches. In DNA, the CDR3 is TGTGCCAGCAGCTTGCCGGGACTAGGGGGTGAGCAGTTCTTC. It codes for CASSLPGLGGEQFF.

This clone was picked up a small number of times. The chain carries TRBV7-2 and TRBJ2-7; D is uncertain. The CDR3 extends over 13 amino acids. Germline V gene data show CDR1 as SGHTA and CDR2 as FQGNSA. V was clipped by 0 bases and J by 1 base, with 4 bases between them. CDR3 in DNA: TGTGCCAGCAGCTTAGCGCGGTCCTACGAGCAGTACTTC. This encodes CASSLARSYEQYF.

This clone was detected a few times. This chain connects TRBV5-5 to TRBJ2-7, with 13 nucleotides matching TRBD2. CDR1 is SGHKS and CDR2 is YYEKEE in the germline V gene (reference sequence). This CDR3 contains 16 residues. The junction had 8 bases not matched to a gene; V was cut back by 4 bases and J by 4 bases. The CDR3 spells CASSEGLAGDVYEQYF. The CDR3 bases are TGTGCCAGCAGCGAAGGACTAGCGGGAGACGTTTACGAGCAGTACTTC.

The J gene is TRBJ2-1, the V gene TRBV18; a possible D gene is TRBD1 (7 bases). The CDR3 has 14 residues. Looked up from germline, CDR1 is KGHSH and CDR2 is LQKENI. The V and J ends lost 5 bases and 5 bases respectively, with 13 bases between them. The CDR3 bases are TGTGCCAGCTCATCGTCAGGGGGGAACAATGAGCAGTTCTTC. Protein sequence: CASSSSGGNNEQFF.

V is TRBV18 and J is TRBJ2-1, with 7 bases fitting TRBD2. Per germline, CDR1 KGHSH and CDR2 LQKENI. J gave up 0 bases and V 2 bases, and 13 bases lay outside the gene matches. This CDR3 has 19 amino acids. CDR3 sequence (DNA): TGTGCCAGCTCACCATTTTCCCCAAGCGGCGGGAGCTCCTACAATGAGCAGTTCTTC. Translating gives CASSPFSPSGGSSYNEQFF.

The rearrangement uses TRBV6-1 and TRBJ2-5; 7 bases are shared with TRBD2. The CDR3 has 14 amino acids. Germline values: CDR1 MNHNS, CDR2 SASEGT. V was clipped by 3 bases and J by 4 bases; unmatched bases: 5. CDR3 DNA sequence: TGTGCCAGCAGTGATCGACTAGCCGGAGAGACCCAGTACTTC. This gives the protein CASSDRLAGETQYF.

The V gene is TRBV7-2, the J gene TRBJ2-5; maybe TRBD1 (5 bases). This CDR3 contains 14 residues. V lost 3 bases to trimming and J lost 2 bases, with 10 bases between them. Germline loops: CDR1 SGHTA, CDR2 FQGNSA. The DNA of the CDR3 is TGTGCCAGCAGCTTCCTAGGGGCTCAAGAGACCCAGTACTTC. It is translated as CASSFLGAQETQYF.

In regard to this clone: Other nucleotide sequences in the sample specify the same CDR3. The chain joins TRBV11-2 to TRBJ2-3, with 12 bases fitting TRBD2. The CDR3 extends over 15 amino acids. Trimming cost V 5 bases and J 0 bases; bases outside gene matches: 0. Germline values: CDR1 SGHAT, CDR2 FQNNGV. This chain's CDR3 is CASSTSGGSTDTQYF. The CDR3 nucleotides are TGTGCCAGCAGCACTAGCGGGGGGAGCACAGATACGCAGTATTTT.

The chain recombines TRBV11-2 with TRBJ1-1; maybe TRBD1 (5 bases). Trimming took off 8 bases at V and 6 bases at J, with 16 bases between the two ends. CDR1 is SGHAT and CDR2 is FQNNGV in the germline V gene. CDR3 size: 13 residues. CDR3 DNA sequence: TGTGCCAGCCGCCTGTGGGGCCGCGCTGAAGCTTTCTTT. This encodes CASRLWGRAEAFF.

The chain has TRBV6-5 and TRBJ2-3, with TRBD2 matching 7 bases. This CDR3 has 16 amino acids. The germline CDR1 and CDR2 sequences are MNHEY and SVGAGI. V was pared by 0 bases and J by 6 bases, with 9 bases of the junction left unmatched. The CDR3, as DNA: TGTGCCAGCAGTTACTCTAACCTAGCGGTCCGGGATACGCAGTATTTT. This translates into CASSYSNLAVRDTQYF.

This clone showed up just once. CDR3 sequence: CASSLGPGQNNEQFF. The CDR3 coding sequence is TGCGCCAGCAGCTTGGGACCGGGACAGAACAATGAGCAGTTCTTC. The chain carries TRBV5-1 and TRBJ2-1; 7 bases agree with TRBD1. The germline CDR1 and CDR2 sequences are SGHRS and YFSETQ. Trimming removed 0 bases from V and 5 bases from J; junction bases left unmatched: 5. The CDR3 has 15 residues. The complete variable domain, with remaining parts taken from reference TRBV5-1 and TRBJ2-1, reads KAGVTQTPRYLIKTRGQQVTLSCSPISGHRSVSWYQQTPGQGLQFLFEYFSETQRNKGNFPGRFSGRQFSNSRSEMNVSTLELGDSALYLCASSLGPGQNNEQFFGPGTRLTVL.

This clone was observed a handful of times. V gene TRBV28 combines with J gene TRBJ2-5; 8 bases are shared with TRBD2. The V and J ends lost 6 bases and 5 bases, in that order; junction bases with no gene match: 8. Germline V gene sequence: CDR1 MDHEN, CDR2 SYDVKM. There are 14 residues in the CDR3. The CDR3 nucleotides read TGTGCCAGCAGCTCGACTAGCGAGGCGGAGACCCAGTACTTC. It codes for CASSSTSEAETQYF. Full variable domain (outside the CDR3, taken from reference TRBV28 and TRBJ2-5): DVKVTQSSRYLVKRTGEKVFLECVQDMDHENMFWYRQDPGLGLRLIYFSYDVKMKEKGDIPEGYSVSREKKERFSLILESASTNQTSMYLCASSSTSEAETQYFGPGTRLLVL.

The rearrangement uses TRBV5-6 and TRBJ1-2, with a possible D match to TRBD1 (5 bases). Germline CDR1 is SGHDT and CDR2 is YYEEEE. V was cut by 1 base and J by 2 bases, with 12 bases left in between. The CDR3 is made up of 15 amino acids. CDR3 amino acids: CASSLWQGKNYGYTF. CDR3 DNA sequence: TGTGCCAGCAGCTTGTGGCAGGGCAAAAACTATGGCTACACCTTC.